This T cell receptor beta chain is drawn from a study of blood T cell repertoires in COVID-19. Under the authors' procedure: Reference gene primer amplification yielded estimated nucleated cell counts. Measured with immunoSEQ multiplex PCR; TCRdb has only the in-frame clones, and not every one. That table furnishes V, J and clone size, whereas the DNA furnished D and trimming. The sample lists 30,000 to 45,000 clones, 85% to 90% seen once, with over 10% in the top ten. The sequenced material came from peripheral blood. The origin of this receptor is a man between 65 and 85 years old with acute or convalescent COVID-19.

The CDR3 DNA is TGTGCCATCAGTGAGTCAACTAGCGGCTCTCGGGAGACCCAGTACTTC. The encoded protein is CAISESTSGSRETQYF. The chain employs TRBV10-3 and TRBJ2-5, with TRBD2 matching over 8 bases. Germline CDR1 and CDR2: ENHRY and SYGVKD. This CDR3 comprises 16 residues. Losses at the gene ends were 0 bases for V and 5 bases for J; bases not matched to a gene: 8.